One sample yielded the 30 T cell receptor beta chains listed below, sequenced in a study of control samples from healthy donors and cancer patients. The assay was immunoSEQ multiplex PCR, and TCRdb's table has in-frame clones only and misses some. Among around 12,000 clones, 85% to 95% were seen once, and the ten largest hold roughly 14%. Sequencing was carried out using PBMCs. The source is an elderly man with lung cancer.

The chain combines TRBV21-1 with TRBJ2-7. TRBV21-1 is assigned pseudogene status. There are 16 residues in the CDR3. The CDR3 sequence: CASSKGEPRGTYERYV. The CDR3 DNA reads as TGTGCCAGCAGCAAAGGGGAGCCTAGGGGAACCTACGAGCGGTACGTC.

This rearrangement joins TRBV6-4 to TRBJ2-1, with D possibly being TRBD1 (5 bases). Per the germline V gene, CDR1 is MRHNA and CDR2 is SNTAGT. The CDR3 runs to 11 residues. Trimming stripped 0 bases from V and 12 bases from J, with 6 bases between. The CDR3, as DNA: TGTGCCAGCAGTGACTCGGGGCTGCAGTTCTTC. Its translation: CASSDSGLQFF.

The chain's CDR3 is CASSPLNTGPGANVLTF. CDR3 DNA sequence: TGTGCCAGCTCACCACTAAATACAGGGCCTGGGGCCAACGTCCTGACTTTC. The genes are TRBV18 and TRBJ2-6, with a possible D match to TRBD1 (6 bases). The CDR3 is made up of 17 amino acids. CDR1 and CDR2 from the germline V gene are KGHSH and LQKENI. Trimming left V 1 base short and J 2 bases short, with 12 bases between.

The rearrangement joins TRBV7-8 to TRBJ1-3; 7 bases line up with TRBD1. The V and J ends lost 1 base and 4 bases, in that order; junction bases with no gene match: 4. The V gene's germline CDR1 is SGHVS and CDR2 FQNEAQ. The CDR3 has 15 amino acids. CDR3 DNA: TGTGCCAGCAGCTTAGTAGGGGGCGGGGGAAACACCATATATTTT. Protein product: CASSLVGGGGNTIYF.

The J gene is TRBJ2-7, the V gene TRBV5-4, with a tentative D call TRBD2 (6 bases). Trimming removed 0 bases from V and 4 bases from J, with 11 bases in between. Per germline, CDR1 SGHNT and CDR2 YYREEE (reference sequence). The CDR3 has 14 amino acids. The CDR3 is CASSLAGAGYEQYV. In DNA form, the CDR3 reads TGTGCCAGCAGCTTGGCCGGTGCGGGGTACGAGCAGTACGTC.

V gene TRBV19 combines with J gene TRBJ1-3, with 9 bases that match TRBD1. J gave up 4 bases and V 5 bases, and 15 bases lay outside the gene matches. The CDR3 length is 18 residues. From germline, CDR1 is LNHDA and CDR2 SQIVND (reference sequence). The CDR3 DNA reads TGTGCCAGTAGTCCACTATGGGGACAGGGAACGCACGGAAACACCATATATTTT. This encodes CASSPLWGQGTHGNTIYF.

The chain recombines TRBV9 with TRBJ2-5, with 7 bases lining up with TRBD1. The CDR3 spans 14 residues. Germline V gene lookup returns CDR1 SGDLS and CDR2 YYNGEE. Trimming took 3 bases from V and 5 from J; bases not matched to a gene: 7. CDR3 in amino acids: CASSARQGSETQYF. The CDR3 DNA sequence: TGTGCCAGCAGCGCTCGACAGGGAAGCGAGACCCAGTACTTC.

This chain uses TRBV11-2 with TRBJ2-7; a possible D gene is TRBD2 (5 bases). The CDR3 contains 11 residues. CDR1 is SGHAT and CDR2 is FQNNGV in the germline V gene. The CDR3 DNA reads as TGTGCCAGCAGCTTGTCCGGGGTAGCAGAGGTC. Translated: CASSLSGVAEV.

V and J are TRBV7-2 and TRBJ2-1, with a tentative D call TRBD2 (6 bases). From germline, CDR1 is SGHTA and CDR2 FQGNSA. This CDR3 is 15 amino acids long. Trimming shortened V by 4 bases and J by 6 bases, and 16 bases separated the two germline ends. The CDR3 loop is CASSSAGFSGNEQFF. CDR3 in DNA: TGTGCCAGCAGCTCGGCGGGGTTCTCCGGCAATGAGCAGTTCTTC.

The rearrangement links TRBV6-1 to TRBJ2-7; no definite D call. The CDR3 is 14 residues long. The germline V gene encodes CDR1 MNHNS and CDR2 SASEGT. The V gene lost 2 bases and the J gene lost 4 bases, with 12 bases spanning the gap. The CDR3, as DNA: TGTGCCAGCAGTGAAATCGGTTCGGCGTACGAGCAGTACGTC. Its translation: CASSEIGSAYEQYV.

V usage is TRBV21-1 and J usage is TRBJ2-4; no check of the table's D call, TRBD1, against the DNA was made. TRBV21-1 is a listed pseudogene. This CDR3 contains 16 residues. CDR3 sequence (DNA): TGTGCCAGCAGCGGACGGGACAGGGTAAGGAAAAACATTCAGTACTTC. Translated: CASSGRDRVRKNIQYF.

The chain is built from TRBV10-2 and TRBJ1-1, with 7 bases matching TRBD1. Trimming cost V 6 bases and J 3 bases; bases outside gene matches: 10. The length of the CDR3 is 15 residues. CDR1 is WSHSY, CDR2 SAAADI, per germline. CDR3 nucleotide sequence: TGCGCCAGCAGGAGAGGGGGCCAATGGTACACTGAAGCTTTCTTT. Its protein product is CASRRGGQWYTEAFF.

This rearrangement joins TRBV9 to TRBJ2-2, with 7 bases identical to TRBD2. The ends lost 5 bases at V and 5 bases at J; junction bases unmatched: 6. Germline CDR1 SGDLS, CDR2 YYNGEE. The CDR3 runs 14 residues. This chain's CDR3 is CASRAGGLTGELFF. DNA of the CDR3: TGTGCCAGCAGGGCCGGGGGGTTAACCGGGGAGCTGTTTTTT.

The chain employs TRBV29-1 and TRBJ2-1; D call uncertain. Germline lookup yields CDR1 SQVTM and CDR2 ANQGSEA. V lost 3 bases to trimming and J lost 5 bases, with 14 bases between them. The CDR3 has 14 residues. CDR3: CSVDDWAANNEQFF. The CDR3 nucleotides read TGCAGCGTTGATGATTGGGCGGCGAACAATGAGCAGTTCTTC.

This chain joins TRBV2 and TRBJ1-1, with TRBD1 as a possible D gene (5 bases). V was shortened by 5 bases and J by 8 bases, with 18 bases between the two germline ends. Germline CDR1 reads SNHLY; CDR2 reads FYNNEI. The length of the CDR3 is 14 residues. The CDR3: CASSILRDPPEAFF. DNA of the CDR3: TGTGCCAGCAGTATTCTTAGGGACCCCCCAGAAGCTTTCTTT.

The gene calls are TRBV18 and TRBJ2-1; D not certain. The CDR3 consists of 13 residues. Germline CDR1 is KGHSH and CDR2 is LQKENI. The V and J ends lost 3 bases and 2 bases respectively, with 5 bases between them. In DNA form, the CDR3 reads TGTGCCAGCTCACCGGCCACCTACAATGAGCAGTTCTTC. The encoded protein is CASSPATYNEQFF.

The chain employs TRBV4-3 and TRBJ2-3, with D hard to call. The CDR3 runs to 19 residues. Germline V CDR1 and CDR2: LGHNA, YSLEER. V was clipped by 2 bases and J by 2 bases, with 23 bases between them. CDR3 sequence (DNA): TGCGCCAGCAGCCAACCCCCGGTATTGGGCTTAGTTCCCACAGATACGCAGTATTTT. Its translation: CASSQPPVLGLVPTDTQYF.

The chain uses TRBV10-1 and TRBJ1-1, with unresolved D. From germline, CDR1 is WNHNN and CDR2 SYGVQD (reference sequence). The CDR3 runs 14 residues. Trimming pared 1 base from V and 8 bases from J, leaving 14 bases between. The CDR3 loop is CASSEYGSGSEAFF. The CDR3 DNA sequence: TGCGCCAGCAGTGAGTACGGGTCGGGGAGCGAAGCTTTCTTT.

This chain uses TRBV2 with TRBJ1-6; possibly TRBD1 for D (6 bases). CDR3 size: 14 residues. CDR1 is SNHLY, CDR2 FYNNEI, per germline. V was trimmed by 6 bases and J by 8 bases, leaving 14 bases between them. CDR3 residues: CASRVDSPYSPLHF. The CDR3 nucleotides read TGTGCCAGCAGGGTGGACAGCCCCTATTCACCCCTCCACTTT.

The chain couples TRBV5-1 to TRBJ1-1; tentative D call: TRBD1 (5 bases). This CDR3 has 14 amino acids. Trimming stripped 4 bases from V and 6 bases from J, with 16 bases between. Germline values: CDR1 SGHRS, CDR2 YFSETQ. This CDR3 reads CASSALAGVAEAFF. CDR3 DNA sequence: TGCGCCAGCAGCGCTCTCGCGGGGGTCGCTGAAGCTTTCTTT.

This chain links TRBV19 with TRBJ1-5; D remains unclear. CDR1 LNHDA and CDR2 SQIVND come from the germline V gene (reference sequence). The CDR3 length is 15 residues. The V end was cut by 5 bases, the J end by 0 bases, with 11 bases between. The CDR3 nucleotides are TGTGCCAGTAGTTTCACCTCGTATAGCAATCAGCCCCAGCATTTT. This sequence encodes CASSFTSYSNQPQHF.

The gene calls are TRBV7-2 and TRBJ1-4, with 8 bases identical to TRBD1. CDR1 is SGHTA and CDR2 is FQGNSA in the germline V gene. The length of the CDR3 is 16 residues. Losses at the gene ends were 4 bases for V and 8 bases for J; bases not matched to a gene: 12. CDR3 sequence: CASSYRTGPRQEKLFF. The CDR3 DNA is TGTGCCAGCAGCTACCGGACAGGGCCAAGGCAGGAAAAACTGTTTTTT.

The count of this clone is one. The chain recombines TRBV11-2 with TRBJ2-5; D is possibly TRBD1 (5 bases). V was clipped by 1 base and J by 1 base, with 10 bases between them. This CDR3 is 15 amino acids long. The germline CDR1 and CDR2 sequences are SGHAT and FQNNGV. DNA for the CDR3: TGTGCCAGCAGCTTAGCCCCCAGGGCCCAAGAGACCCAGTACTTC. As protein: CASSLAPRAQETQYF.

This clone was picked up a small number of times. The V call is TRBV10-1, the J call TRBJ2-7; D remains ambiguous. Trimming removed 2 bases from V and 6 bases from J, with 8 bases in between. The CDR3 has 12 amino acids. Germline CDR1 reads WNHNN; CDR2 reads SYGVQD (reference sequence). CDR3 coding DNA: TGCGCCAGCAGTGAGGGGTCGCGCGAGCAGTACGTC. It specifies CASSEGSREQYV.

This clone has more than one count but fewer than ten. V is TRBV19 and J is TRBJ1-5, with 8 bases matching TRBD1. The CDR3 is 16 residues long. The ends lost 3 bases at V and 0 bases at J; junction bases unmatched: 4. Germline V gene data show CDR1 as LNHDA and CDR2 as SQIVND (reference sequence). The CDR3 sequence: CASSMVDRDSNQPQHF. The CDR3 DNA is TGTGCCAGTAGTATGGTGGACAGGGATAGCAATCAGCCCCAGCATTTT.

The V gene is TRBV4-2, the J gene TRBJ2-5; possibly TRBD1 or TRBD2 for D (6 bases each). Germline V CDR1 and CDR2: LGHNA, YNFKEQ. The CDR3 extends over 14 amino acids. Trimming pared 1 base from V and 4 bases from J, leaving 10 bases between. The CDR3 region is CASSQGGAGETQYF. The CDR3 DNA is TGTGCCAGCAGCCAAGGGGGGGCAGGAGAGACCCAGTACTTC.

The rearrangement joins TRBV6-5 to TRBJ2-1; D unresolved. The CDR3 runs 11 residues. The germline V gene encodes CDR1 MNHEY and CDR2 SVGAGI. Trimming shortened V by 4 bases and J by 5 bases, and 3 bases separated the two germline ends. The CDR3 nucleotides are TGTGCCAGCAGTTGGGACAATGAGCAGTTCTTC. Residues: CASSWDNEQFF.

The chain employs TRBV5-6 and TRBJ1-2; D possibly corresponds to TRBD1 (5 bases). Germline CDR1 reads SGHDT; CDR2 reads YYEEEE. The CDR3 spans 12 residues. V was clipped by 0 bases and J by 11 bases, with 11 bases between them. The CDR3 region has the DNA TGTGCCAGCAGCTTGGCCAGGGCAGTGTACACCTTC. Translated: CASSLARAVYTF. Together with reference TRBV5-6 and TRBJ1-2, the CDR3 gives the full variable domain: DAGVTQSPTHLIKTRGQQVTLRCSPKSGHDTVSWYQQALGQGPQFIFQYYEEEERQRGNFPDRFSGHQFPNYSSELNVNALLLGDSALYLCASSLARAVYTFGSGTRLTVV.

The rearrangement uses TRBV18 and TRBJ2-3, with 13 bases fitting TRBD2. Germline CDR1 is KGHSH and CDR2 is LQKENI. This CDR3 is 16 amino acids long. The trim removed 0 bases at V and 4 bases at J, leaving 1 base unmatched. The DNA of the CDR3 is TGTGCCAGCTCACCACCAACTAGCGGGGGGGCAGATACGCAGTATTTT. Translating gives CASSPPTSGGADTQYF.

This clone was observed a single time. This chain uses TRBV28 with TRBJ2-1; D unresolved. This CDR3 comprises 12 residues. V lost 5 bases to trimming and J lost 7 bases, with 9 bases between them. Germline V gives CDR1 MDHEN, CDR2 SYDVKM. The CDR3, as DNA: TGTGCCAGCAGTCCTCCTAGGAATGAGCAGTTCTTC. Residues: CASSPPRNEQFF.